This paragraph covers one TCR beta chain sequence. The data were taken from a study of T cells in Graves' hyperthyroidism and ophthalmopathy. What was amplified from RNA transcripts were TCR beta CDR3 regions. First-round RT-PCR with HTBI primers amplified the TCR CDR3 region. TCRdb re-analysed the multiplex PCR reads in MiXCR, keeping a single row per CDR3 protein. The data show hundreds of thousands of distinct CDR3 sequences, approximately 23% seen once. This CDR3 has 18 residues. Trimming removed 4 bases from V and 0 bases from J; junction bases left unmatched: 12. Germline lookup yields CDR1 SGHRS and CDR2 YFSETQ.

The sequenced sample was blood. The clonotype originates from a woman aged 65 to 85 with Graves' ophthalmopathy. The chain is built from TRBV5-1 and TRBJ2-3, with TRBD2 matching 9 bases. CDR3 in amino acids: CASSLIGASGTSTDTQYF. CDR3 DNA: TGCGCCAGCAGCCTAATCGGGGCTAGCGGGACTAGCACAGATACGCAGTATTTT.